A single sample is the source of the 25 T cell receptor beta chains below, sequenced in a study of T cell repertoires in cytomegalovirus infection. One entry per CDR3 protein, called by TCRdb with MiXCR from the reads. Among approximately 910,000 distinct CDR3 sequences, less than 40% were seen once, and the ten largest hold over 12%. These TCRs' antigens remain unknown. Here the sequenced sample was cultured CD8+ T cells from PBMCs, taken from culture after CMV antigen stimulation. The receptor source for this set is a human donor in good health (CMV status not recorded). Some clones in this sample may be carry-over from other donors' samples.

The chain joins TRBV7-8 to TRBJ1-5; D perhaps matches TRBD1 (5 bases). CDR1 is SGHVS, CDR2 FQNEAQ, per germline. The V and J ends lost 3 bases and 0 bases respectively, with 9 bases between them. The CDR3 is 15 residues long. DNA for the CDR3: TGTGCCAGCAGCTTCCGGACACATAGCAATCAGCCCCAGCATTTT. This gives the protein CASSFRTHSNQPQHF.

This CDR3 reads CASSPRSYLNTEAFF. In DNA form, the CDR3 reads TGTGCCAGCAGCCCTAGATCTTACTTGAACACTGAAGCTTTCTTT. The V and J genes are TRBV5-4 and TRBJ1-1, with unresolved D. The CDR3 sequence is 15 residues long. Trimming shortened V by 4 bases and J by 0 bases, and 13 bases separated the two germline ends. Germline V gene lookup returns CDR1 SGHNT and CDR2 YYREEE (reference sequence).

This clonotype was seen a handful of times. CDR3 coding DNA: TGTGCCAGCAGCACCTCTGATGGACAGGGGAAGGAGGAAGATACGCAGTATTTT. Protein: CASSTSDGQGKEEDTQYF. The chain couples TRBV5-4 to TRBJ2-3; TRBD1 agrees at 9 bases. The CDR3 totals 18 residues. The germline V gene has CDR1 SGHNT and CDR2 YYREEE (reference sequence). The junction had 17 bases not matched to a gene; V was cut back by 4 bases and J by 5 bases.

This chain connects TRBV25-1 to TRBJ2-2; unclear D gene. This CDR3 spans 15 amino acids. Germline-derived CDR1 and CDR2 are MGHDK and SYGVNS. V dropped 1 base and J dropped 1 base, with 7 bases sitting between them. For the CDR3, the DNA is TGTGCCAGCAGTGAATCGTCCATGAACACCGGGGAGCTGTTTTTT. It is translated as CASSESSMNTGELFF.

The gene calls are TRBV5-6 and TRBJ2-7; perhaps D is TRBD1 or TRBD2 (5 bases each). Trimming removed 3 bases at V and 0 bases at J, with 13 bases between. Germline assignment: CDR1 SGHDT and CDR2 YYEEEE. This CDR3 contains 15 residues. CDR3 loop: CASSWGYGNSYEQYF. CDR3 nucleotides: TGTGCCAGCAGCTGGGGGTATGGAAACTCCTACGAGCAGTACTTC.

The CDR3, as DNA: TGTGCCAGCAGCGATATACAGGGGGCCCGTTTAAATGAAAAACTGTTTTTT. It specifies CASSDIQGARLNEKLFF. V gene TRBV2 combines with J gene TRBJ1-4; 9 bases align to TRBD1. V lost 6 bases to trimming and J lost 5 bases; unmatched junction nucleotides: 13. The CDR3 totals 17 residues. Germline CDR1 SNHLY, CDR2 FYNNEI.

J is TRBJ1-2 and V is TRBV20-1, with TRBD1 as a possible D gene (5 bases). The ends were cut back, 8 bases at V and 8 bases at J, with 15 bases in the middle. The CDR3 is 11 amino acids. Germline V gives CDR1 DFQATT, CDR2 SNEGSKA (reference sequence). This CDR3 is CSLPGGWGYTF. In DNA, the CDR3 is TGCAGTCTACCCGGGGGGTGGGGCTACACCTTC.

This chain connects TRBV6-1 to TRBJ1-2, with D unclear. V was trimmed by 1 base and J by 0 bases, leaving 6 bases between them. Per germline, CDR1 MNHNS and CDR2 SASEGT. The CDR3 covers 14 residues. This CDR3 is CASSEGVANYGYTF. The CDR3 coding sequence is TGTGCCAGCAGTGAAGGTGTAGCTAACTATGGCTACACCTTC.

This clonotype was seen more than once but under ten times. The CDR3 loop is CASARGTSGYEQYV. The CDR3 region has the DNA TGTGCCAGCGCCCGCGGGACTAGCGGTTACGAGCAGTACGTC. The chain couples TRBV7-6 to TRBJ2-7; 11 nucleotides align to TRBD2. Germline V gene sequence: CDR1 SGHVS, CDR2 FNYEAQ. This CDR3 spans 14 amino acids. The V gene end was trimmed by 8 bases and the J gene end by 4 bases; junction bases not matched to a gene: 7.

This clonotype was seen only a few times. The chain uses TRBV7-8 and TRBJ2-7; TRBD1 agrees at 10 bases. CDR3 length: 17 residues. The ends lost 3 bases at V and 5 bases at J; junction bases unmatched: 13. Germline V gene sequence: CDR1 SGHVS, CDR2 FQNEAQ. Here the CDR3 DNA reads TGTGCCAGCAGCTTTCATCGGGACAGGGGTCTATTGGACGAGCAGTACGTC. This translates into CASSFHRDRGLLDEQYV.

This chain links TRBV12-3 or TRBV12-4 with TRBJ2-2; TRBD2 matches 11 bases. The ends lost 3 bases at V and 0 bases at J; junction bases unmatched: 6. The CDR3 has 18 amino acids. DNA for the CDR3: TGTGCCAGCAGTTTTCCTCTAGCGGGGGGCGCGAACACCGGGGAGCTGTTTTTT. This codes for CASSFPLAGGANTGELFF.

There are a few counts of this clonotype. The chain uses TRBV23-1 and TRBJ2-2, with D maybe TRBD1 (6 bases). TRBV23-1 falls under the ORF class, with uncertain function. V was trimmed by 4 bases and J by 6 bases, leaving 15 bases between them. This CDR3 has 15 residues. As DNA, the CDR3 is TGCGCCAGCAGTCGAAAATCAGGGGAACCCGGGGAGCTGTTTTTT. Translated: CASSRKSGEPGELFF.

The rearrangement joins TRBV20-1 to TRBJ2-1; perhaps TRBD2 as D (6 bases). V was trimmed by 2 bases and J by 3 bases, leaving 11 bases between them. This CDR3 is built from 14 residues. Germline CDR1 and CDR2: DFQATT and SNEGSKA (reference sequence). CDR3 DNA: TGCAGTGCTAGATGGGGACTTGACTACAATGAGCAGTTCTTC. Translation: CSARWGLDYNEQFF.

This clonotype was detected a few times. J is TRBJ2-1 and V is TRBV6-1, with 11 bases matching TRBD2. CDR1 is MNHNS and CDR2 is SASEGT in the germline V gene. The CDR3 runs to 17 residues. J was trimmed by 1 base and V by 5 bases; bases with no gene match: 7. CDR3 sequence reads: CASSRLAGYGSYNEQFF. In DNA form, the CDR3 reads TGTGCCAGCAGTAGACTAGCGGGGTACGGTTCCTACAATGAGCAGTTCTTC.

This clonotype was recorded once. V is TRBV2 and J is TRBJ1-1, with D uncertain. This CDR3 is built from 15 residues. The V gene's germline CDR1 is SNHLY and CDR2 FYNNEI. Between the trimmed V and J ends, which lost 2 bases and 0 bases, there was a span of 10 bases. The CDR3 DNA reads TGTGCCAGCAGTGAACCGTCAGCCATGAACACTGAAGCTTTCTTT. Residues: CASSEPSAMNTEAFF.

This clonotype has at least ten counts. The DNA for the CDR3 is TGTGCCAGCAGCACCGGGACAGGCCTAAATCAGCCCCAGCATTTT. It is translated as CASSTGTGLNQPQHF. V is TRBV7-6 and J is TRBJ1-5; 8 nucleotides line up with TRBD1. With V trimmed by 5 bases and J by 4 bases, 7 bases remained unmatched. The CDR3 length is 15 residues. The germline gives CDR1 SGHVS, CDR2 FNYEAQ.

The rearrangement joins TRBV6-5 to TRBJ2-3; unclear D gene. Per germline, CDR1 MNHEY and CDR2 SVGAGI. The CDR3 has 13 amino acids. V was trimmed by 2 bases and J by 1 base, leaving 4 bases between them. CDR3 sequence: CASSYAGTDTQYF. Written as DNA, the CDR3 is TGTGCCAGCAGTTACGCAGGCACAGATACGCAGTATTTT.

This clonotype was counted a few times. The chain links TRBV6-5 to TRBJ2-7, with 7 bases fitting TRBD1. This CDR3 has 16 residues. Unmatched junction bases numbered 15, after V lost 7 bases and J lost 3 bases. Germline V gene lookup returns CDR1 MNHEY and CDR2 SVGAGI. The CDR3 region has the DNA TGTGCCAGCACCCCTTTGAAAGGGACAGTTTACTACGAGCAGTACTTC. Protein sequence: CASTPLKGTVYYEQYF.

The chain is built from TRBV5-6 and TRBJ1-1; 7 nucleotides match TRBD1. CDR1 SGHDT and CDR2 YYEEEE come from the germline V gene. The CDR3 covers 13 residues. J lost 11 bases, V lost 3 bases, and 10 bases had no gene match. CDR3 protein: CASSSDREWWAFF. CDR3 DNA sequence: TGTGCCAGCAGCTCTGACAGGGAGTGGTGGGCTTTCTTT.

This clonotype was seen a few times. This chain connects TRBV6-2 or TRBV6-3 to TRBJ1-5; unclear D gene. CDR1 is MNHEY, CDR2 SVGEGT, per germline. The CDR3 extends over 13 amino acids. V was trimmed by 4 bases and J by 10 bases, leaving 14 bases between them. In nucleotides, the CDR3 is TGTGCCAGCAGTTTCCGGCCGGCGGACCCCCAGCATTTT. Its protein is CASSFRPADPQHF.

CDR3 residues: CASSLVGGVAGTDTQYF. In DNA, the CDR3 is TGTGCCAGCAGCTTAGTAGGCGGAGTAGCGGGGACAGATACGCAGTATTTT. The genes are TRBV7-9 and TRBJ2-3; 8 nucleotides agree with TRBD2. CDR3 length: 17 residues. The V segment lost 1 base and the J segment 3 bases; nucleotides outside the gene matches: 9. Germline V gene sequence: CDR1 SEHNR, CDR2 FQNEAQ (reference sequence).

The chain carries TRBV9 and TRBJ1-5, with 11 bases fitting TRBD1. This CDR3 is built from 15 residues. Trimming took 3 bases from V and 7 from J; bases not matched to a gene: 6. Per germline, CDR1 SGDLS and CDR2 YYNGEE. CDR3 loop: CASSGTGGAGQPQHF. DNA of the CDR3: TGTGCCAGCAGCGGGACAGGGGGCGCCGGGCAGCCCCAGCATTTT.

The chain has TRBV6-2 or TRBV6-3 and TRBJ1-5; no clear D. CDR1 MNHEY and CDR2 SVGEGT come from the germline V gene. The germline V and J ends were trimmed by 5 bases and 2 bases, with 13 bases remaining between them. The CDR3 totals 15 residues. CDR3 loop: CASSTSSYRNQPQHF. CDR3 nucleotide sequence: TGTGCCAGCAGTACCTCCTCCTACCGCAATCAGCCCCAGCATTTT.

This clonotype has a count of ten or more. The rearrangement joins TRBV11-1 to TRBJ2-1, with D tentatively TRBD2 (5 bases). Between the trimmed V and J ends, which lost 5 bases and 14 bases, there was a span of 16 bases. The germline V gene has CDR1 SGHAT and CDR2 FQDESV (reference sequence). The length of the CDR3 is 12 residues. The CDR3: CASSVGPGGEFF. DNA for the CDR3: TGTGCCAGCAGCGTAGGACCCGGAGGAGAGTTCTTC.

The CDR3 reads CSAEGSAGQHNSPLHF. As DNA, the CDR3 is TGCAGTGCTGAGGGGTCAGCCGGTCAGCATAATTCACCCCTCCACTTT. V usage is TRBV20-1 and J usage is TRBJ1-6; tentatively, D is TRBD1 (5 bases). CDR3 length equals 16 residues. The germline gives CDR1 DFQATT, CDR2 SNEGSKA (reference sequence). V was cut by 5 bases and J by 5 bases, with 19 bases left in between.